A single sample gave rise to the 24 T cell receptor beta chains below, sequenced in a study of blood T cell repertoires in COVID-19. The data were produced by immunoSEQ multiplex PCR, yet TCRdb's version contains in-frame clones alone and is incomplete. The sample has more than 65,000 clones, less than 90% seen once. The sequenced material came from peripheral blood. These receptors all come from a man aged 45-65 years with acute or convalescent COVID-19.

This sequence joins TRBV20-1 and TRBJ1-2; D unresolved. CDR1 is DFQATT, CDR2 SNEGSKA, per germline (reference sequence). The CDR3 consists of 10 residues. V was pared by 0 bases and J by 7 bases, with 3 bases between. CDR3 nucleotides: TGCAGTGCTAGAGAGAGTGGCTACACCTTC. Encoded protein: CSARESGYTF.

The chain employs TRBV5-1 and TRBJ2-3, with no clear D. CDR1 and CDR2 from the germline V gene are SGHRS and YFSETQ. This CDR3 spans 14 amino acids. The V end lost 0 bases, the J end lost 1 base, and 6 bases lay between the germline ends. CDR3 nucleotides: TGCGCCAGCAGCTTGGACACACGCACAGATACGCAGTATTTT. It specifies CASSLDTRTDTQYF.

The V call is TRBV28, the J call TRBJ1-6; D is unclear. This CDR3 is 13 amino acids long. V was clipped by 1 base and J by 8 bases, with 6 bases between them. From germline, CDR1 is MDHEN and CDR2 SYDVKM. The CDR3 loop is CASSLLVYSPLHF. The CDR3, as DNA: TGTGCCAGCAGTTTATTAGTTTATTCACCCCTCCACTTT.

V is TRBV9 and J is TRBJ1-1; D call uncertain. In germline, CDR1 is SGDLS, CDR2 YYNGEE. V was cut by 4 bases and J by 2 bases, with 6 bases left in between. The CDR3 is 12 amino acids. CDR3 DNA sequence: TGTGCCAGCAGCCTACCCAACACTGAAGCTTTCTTT. It is translated as CASSLPNTEAFF.

This clone was counted only a few times. Mismatch with germline at one junction end may stem from a read error. The J gene is TRBJ2-4, the V gene TRBV15; 8 bases fit TRBD2. Germline-derived CDR1 and CDR2 are LNHNV and YYDKDF (reference sequence). This CDR3 has 13 residues. CDR3 residues: CATSRGQGGLASF. Written as DNA, the CDR3 is TGTGCCACCAGCAGGGGACAAGGAGGACTAGCCTCCTTC.

The CDR3 bases are TGCAGCGTTGCTACCGGGACACAGATTGGCTACACCTTC. It translates to CSVATGTQIGYTF. This chain connects TRBV29-1 to TRBJ1-2, with a tentative D call TRBD1 (6 bases). Trimming removed 4 bases from V and 7 bases from J, with 16 bases in between. Germline-derived CDR1 and CDR2 are SQVTM and ANQGSEA. The CDR3 spans 13 residues.

The chain links TRBV27 to TRBJ1-2; no reliable D call. The CDR3 has 15 residues. The V and J ends lost 2 bases and 2 bases respectively, with 12 bases between them. Germline-derived CDR1 and CDR2 are MNHEY and SMNVEV (reference sequence). The CDR3 DNA reads TGTGCCAGCAGTTTAATCGGGGTCGGCAACTATGGCTACACCTTC. Its translation is CASSLIGVGNYGYTF.

The CDR3: CASSLGSGISYNEQFF. CDR3 in DNA: TGCGCCAGCAGCTTGGGGAGCGGGATCTCCTACAATGAGCAGTTCTTC. This rearrangement joins TRBV5-1 to TRBJ2-1, with 7 bases matching TRBD2. Trimming took 0 bases from V and 0 from J; bases not matched to a gene: 3. The CDR3 has 16 amino acids. CDR1 is SGHRS and CDR2 is YFSETQ in the germline V gene.

The V call is TRBV4-2, the J call TRBJ2-3; no definite D call. The CDR3 contains 13 residues. Germline V gene lookup returns CDR1 LGHNA and CDR2 YNFKEQ. V lost 1 base to trimming and J lost 6 bases, with 8 bases between them. In DNA, the CDR3 is TGTGCCAGCAGCCAAGCTGCGAGGGATACGCAGTATTTT. It encodes CASSQAARDTQYF.

This sequence joins TRBV19 and TRBJ1-1, with unresolved D. The germline V gene encodes CDR1 LNHDA and CDR2 SQIVND (reference sequence). The V and J ends lost 2 bases and 2 bases respectively, with 6 bases between them. This CDR3 comprises 13 residues. In nucleotides, the CDR3 is TGTGCCAGTAGTATAACAGATAACACTGAAGCTTTCTTT. It is translated as CASSITDNTEAFF.

This sequence joins TRBV18 and TRBJ2-7; 12 bases are shared with TRBD2. Germline-derived CDR1 and CDR2 are KGHSH and LQKENI. CDR3 length: 16 residues. The trim removed 3 bases at V and 7 bases at J, leaving 10 bases unmatched. The CDR3 reads CASSPTAGLAGFEQYF. The CDR3 DNA follows: TGTGCCAGCTCACCGACGGCCGGACTAGCGGGATTTGAGCAGTACTTC.

About this clone: Distinct nucleotide sequences in the sample also encode this CDR3. The chain carries TRBV4-3 and TRBJ2-3; 10 nucleotides line up with TRBD2. V trimming: 5 bases; J trimming: 2 bases; junction bases outside the gene matches: 10. Germline V gives CDR1 LGHNA, CDR2 YSLEER. The CDR3 has 17 amino acids. CDR3 bases: TGCGCCAGCAGCTCAGGACTAGCGGAAAAGATCACAGATACGCAGTATTTT. It yields the protein CASSSGLAEKITDTQYF.

This rearrangement joins TRBV3-1 (or the pseudogene TRBV3-2) to TRBJ2-1; 7 nucleotides align to TRBD1. Trimming removed 2 bases from V and 4 bases from J; junction bases left unmatched: 2. Germline V lookup: CDR1 LGHDT, CDR2 YNNKEL (reference sequence). This CDR3 has 14 amino acids. DNA of the CDR3: TGTGCCAGCAGCCAAAACAGGGGTTACAATGAGCAGTTCTTC. This codes for CASSQNRGYNEQFF.

The gene calls are TRBV29-1 and TRBJ2-1; D is possibly TRBD1 (5 bases). The CDR3 is 12 amino acids. Per germline, CDR1 SQVTM and CDR2 ANQGSEA. With 5 bases removed from V and 3 bases from J, the gap between germline ends came to 8 bases. This CDR3 reads CSVRQGYNEQFF. CDR3 in DNA: TGCAGCGTTCGGCAGGGCTACAATGAGCAGTTCTTC.

This chain joins TRBV14 and TRBJ2-1; tentative D call: TRBD1 (6 bases). Trimming took off 4 bases at V and 7 bases at J, with 8 bases between the two ends. Germline loops: CDR1 SGHDN, CDR2 FVKESK. The CDR3 runs to 12 residues. The CDR3: CASSRGTNEQFF. The CDR3 DNA sequence: TGTGCCAGCAGCCGAGGGACAAATGAGCAGTTCTTC.

The chain carries TRBV28 and TRBJ1-5; D is uncertain. Per germline, CDR1 MDHEN and CDR2 SYDVKM. The length of the CDR3 is 13 residues. Trimming stripped 8 bases from V and 1 base from J, with 9 bases between. The CDR3 DNA reads as TGTGCCAGCCTTGGGAGGAGCAATCAGCCCCAGCATTTT. It encodes CASLGRSNQPQHF.

The J gene is TRBJ2-1, the V gene TRBV21-1; TRBD2, as called in the table, went unchecked against the DNA. TRBV21-1 is designated a pseudogene. The CDR3 is 17 amino acids. This chain's CDR3 is CASSKGLAGVSYNEQFF. CDR3 bases: TGTGCCAGCAGCAAAGGACTAGCGGGAGTGTCCTACAATGAGCAGTTCTTC.

This clone was picked up many times. The chain couples TRBV6-2 or TRBV6-3 to TRBJ2-5; 14 bases are shared with TRBD2. Germline CDR1 is MNHEY and CDR2 is SVGEGT. V was pared by 5 bases and J by 1 base, with 6 bases of the junction left unmatched. CDR3 length: 17 residues. The CDR3 sequence is CASSRTSGGSLQETQYF. The CDR3 DNA reads TGTGCCAGCAGTCGGACTAGCGGGGGGAGCCTCCAAGAGACCCAGTACTTC.

The chain is built from TRBV5-1 and TRBJ1-6; the match to TRBD1 covers 11 bases. Germline trimming cut 0 bases from V and 8 bases from J; bases unmatched to any gene: 4. Per the germline V gene, CDR1 is SGHRS and CDR2 is YFSETQ. The CDR3 is made up of 16 amino acids. The CDR3 is CASSLEDRGPHSPLHF. The CDR3 coding sequence is TGCGCCAGCAGCTTGGAGGACAGGGGGCCTCATTCACCCCTCCACTTT.

This chain joins TRBV7-8 and TRBJ2-5, with a tentative D call TRBD2 (5 bases). This CDR3 spans 14 amino acids. Germline-derived CDR1 and CDR2 are SGHVS and FQNEAQ. V was clipped by 1 base and J by 3 bases, with 9 bases between them. The CDR3 protein is CASSLVPGKETQYF. The DNA of the CDR3 is TGTGCCAGCAGCTTAGTTCCGGGAAAAGAGACCCAGTACTTC.

This sequence joins TRBV6-1 and TRBJ1-5, with 7 bases matching TRBD1. The CDR3 loop spans 13 amino acids. The germline V gene has CDR1 MNHNS and CDR2 SASEGT. The V and J ends lost 5 bases and 4 bases, in that order; junction bases with no gene match: 2. The CDR3 DNA reads TGTGCCAGCAGTAAACAGGGGAATCAGCCCCAGCATTTT. It yields the protein CASSKQGNQPQHF.

V usage is TRBV7-2 and J usage is TRBJ1-2; TRBD1 matches 7 bases. Germline-derived CDR1 and CDR2 are SGHTA and FQGNSA. J lost 6 bases, V lost 6 bases, and 7 bases had no gene match. There are 13 residues in the CDR3. Here the CDR3 reads CASRTTGEDGYTF. CDR3 DNA: TGTGCCAGCAGAACTACAGGGGAAGATGGCTACACCTTC.

This chain connects TRBV30 to TRBJ1-1; D gene ambiguous. Germline CDR1 GTSNPN, CDR2 SVGIG (reference sequence). The CDR3 is 12 residues long. Trimming took off 3 bases at V and 0 bases at J, with 5 bases between the two ends. The CDR3 DNA reads as TGTGCCTGGAGCCCCTTGAACACTGAAGCTTTCTTT. Amino acid sequence: CAWSPLNTEAFF.

V and J are TRBV24-1 and TRBJ2-4; a weak D match, TRBD1 (6 bases). V was trimmed by 4 bases and J by 9 bases, leaving 15 bases between them. CDR1 KGHDR and CDR2 SFDVKD come from the germline V gene. The CDR3 has 14 residues. CDR3 residues: CATSDRTERPIQYF. CDR3 bases: TGTGCCACCAGTGACCGGACAGAGCGGCCCATTCAGTACTTC.